A selection of T cell receptor beta chains follows, all from one sample in a study of blood T cell repertoires in COVID-19. Libraries were prepared by immunoSEQ multiplex PCR; TCRdb keeps only in-frame clonotypes and omits some of them. The table records around 42,000 clones, more than 75% of them present only once. Sequenced material: peripheral blood. These receptors were obtained from a woman in her 70s in a cohort sampled during active COVID-19. CDR3s include the opening cysteine and the closing phenylalanine or tryptophan. The D gene is left open where the match is weak.

TRBV20-1,TRBD2,TRBJ2-5,CSASREIGLAGGETQYF
TRBV19,-,TRBJ2-1,CASSTSTDYNEQFF
TRBV5-1,TRBD2,TRBJ2-7,CASSHAGTSGYEQYF
TRBV6-2/TRBV6-3,-,TRBJ2-1,CASSLGAAQGLILDNEQFF
TRBV12-3/TRBV12-4,-,TRBJ2-5,CASAAQYQETQYF
TRBV9,-,TRBJ2-3,CASSVGPGGIATDTQYF
TRBV18,-,TRBJ2-2,CASSPPSAGELFF
TRBV10-3,-,TRBJ1-4,CAINGGVGEKLFF
TRBV12-3/TRBV12-4,TRBD2,TRBJ2-1,CASSLGGIEQFF
TRBV10-2,TRBD1,TRBJ1-2,CASSDLRTGPNYGYTF
TRBV24-1,-,TRBJ1-5,CATSDSAGLSYQPQHF
TRBV27,-,TRBJ1-3,CASSRTGGPGNTIYF
TRBV27,TRBD1,TRBJ1-5,CASSPDRGLDQPQHF
TRBV18,TRBD2,TRBJ2-1,CASSGTSGIGEQFF
TRBV6-6,TRBD1,TRBJ1-5,CASSPQAGTGQPQHF
TRBV18,-,TRBJ1-1,CASSPRQMNTEAFF
TRBV11-1,TRBD1,TRBJ2-1,CASSFGQGLVNEQFF
TRBV10-3,-,TRBJ1-2,CAISELPGGKGYTF
TRBV14,-,TRBJ2-5,CASSQVFRTLETQYF
TRBV24-1,TRBD2,TRBJ2-5,CATSAPGGYQETQYF
TRBV18,-,TRBJ1-1,CASSPASGAVGEAFF
TRBV28,TRBD1,TRBJ1-2,CASSPPGRGLVGYTF
TRBV2,TRBD2,TRBJ2-1,CASVASGSNEQFF
TRBV30,-,TRBJ2-7,CAWSEHSVLEQYF
TRBV10-2,-,TRBJ1-5,CASSESDLVAFINQPQHF
TRBV20-1,-,TRBJ2-3,CSASPIDTQYF
TRBV27,TRBD2,TRBJ2-7,CASSLGAGPPGEQYF
TRBV24-1,-,TRBJ1-1,CATSQDDTEAFF
TRBV18,-,TRBJ2-3,CASSPRRDSGTDTQYF
TRBV10-2,-,TRBJ1-1,CASRMTRGGENTEAFF
TRBV7-8,-,TRBJ1-2,CASSPPRGREGYGYTF
TRBV7-9,TRBD1,TRBJ2-5,CASRTGLVEETQYF
TRBV28,-,TRBJ1-2,CASSLRQNYGYTF